These 16 T cell receptor beta chains came from one sample sequenced in a study of blood T cells in healthy people across ages. Next came a second PCR, run for about 7 to 12 cycles, which used a sample-barcoded 5' primer along with a J-beta primer mix. TCRdb recomputed calls from the 5' RACE reads with MiXCR, one row per CDR3 protein. The sample consists of about 1,500,000 distinct CDR3 sequences, 42% of them appearing once. Material for sequencing was blood. The receptors originated from a woman in her late teens or twenties in good health.

This clonotype was seen a few times. The rearrangement uses TRBV9 and TRBJ2-2; 7 positions match TRBD2. The CDR3 is 16 amino acids. CDR1 and CDR2 (germline): SGDLS, YYNGEE. V lost 5 bases to trimming and J lost 2 bases; unmatched junction nucleotides: 9. The CDR3 reads CASRIDGGLNTGELFF. The CDR3 bases are TGTGCCAGCAGGATCGACGGGGGGTTAAACACCGGGGAGCTGTTTTTT.

The CDR3: CASSIRGAVTDTQYF. For the CDR3, the DNA is TGTGCCAGCAGTATCAGGGGGGCCGTCACAGATACGCAGTATTTT. This chain links TRBV5-4 with TRBJ2-3; weak D call: TRBD1 (7 bases). The V end lost 5 bases, the J end lost 2 bases, and 15 bases lay between the germline ends. Germline V CDR1 and CDR2: SGHNT, YYREEE (reference sequence). The CDR3 totals 15 residues.

This clonotype was seen a few times. This chain uses TRBV6-6 with TRBJ1-5; D not certain. CDR1 is MNHNY, CDR2 SVGAGI, per germline (reference sequence). Trimming pared 7 bases from V and 0 bases from J, leaving 16 bases between. The length of the CDR3 is 16 residues. The CDR3 loop is CASTSLSAYSNQPQHF. Written as DNA, the CDR3 is TGTGCCAGCACCTCCCTCAGCGCTTATAGCAATCAGCCCCAGCATTTT.

The chain is built from TRBV29-1 and TRBJ2-1; D is unclear. There are 12 residues in the CDR3. The ends were cut back, 8 bases at V and 7 bases at J, with 15 bases in the middle. Looked up from germline, CDR1 is SQVTM and CDR2 is ANQGSEA. In DNA form, the CDR3 reads TGCAGCCCCGCCTCTCTTCAGAATGAGCAGTTCTTC. Translating it yields CSPASLQNEQFF.

This chain connects TRBV12-3 or TRBV12-4 to TRBJ2-7; D might be TRBD1 (5 bases). V lost 5 bases to trimming and J lost 3 bases, with 11 bases between them. The CDR3 covers 13 residues. In DNA form, the CDR3 reads TGTGCCAGCAGTCCTAACAGGATCTACGAGCAGTACTTC. Its protein is CASSPNRIYEQYF.

The V gene is TRBV3-1, the J gene TRBJ2-1; 8 bases agree with TRBD2. Looked up from germline, CDR1 is LGHDT and CDR2 is YNNKEL (reference sequence). CDR3 size: 17 residues. Germline trimming cut 5 bases from V and 4 bases from J; bases unmatched to any gene: 13. CDR3 sequence: CASSGHTRSGVYNEQFF. CDR3 in DNA: TGTGCCAGCAGCGGCCACACCCGTAGCGGGGTTTACAATGAGCAGTTCTTC.

This clonotype was detected only a few times. The CDR3 sequence is CASSTGEIMNTEAFF. DNA for the CDR3: TGTGCCAGCAGCACCGGGGAAATCATGAACACTGAAGCTTTCTTT. The chain couples TRBV7-9 to TRBJ1-1; D not resolved. Trimming removed 5 bases at V and 0 bases at J, with 13 bases between. CDR1 and CDR2 from the germline V gene are SEHNR and FQNEAQ (reference sequence). The length of the CDR3 is 15 residues.

The rearrangement links TRBV6-1 to TRBJ1-2, with a possible D match to TRBD1 (6 bases). The CDR3 consists of 16 residues. V lost 6 bases, J lost 4 bases, and 21 bases lay in between. CDR1 is MNHNS, CDR2 SASEGT, per germline. DNA of the CDR3: TGTGCCAGCAGGAAGGGGGGGGAGGGCGTCCCCTATGGCTACACCTTC. It translates to CASRKGGEGVPYGYTF.

V gene TRBV20-1 combines with J gene TRBJ2-7; 10 positions agree with TRBD2. Per germline, CDR1 DFQATT and CDR2 SNEGSKA (reference sequence). The CDR3 is made up of 16 amino acids. Trimming removed 2 bases from V and 2 bases from J; junction bases left unmatched: 9. CDR3 coding DNA: TGCAGTGCTAGAAGTGGACTAGCGGACCTAACCTACGAGCAGTACTTC. Protein sequence: CSARSGLADLTYEQYF.

As for this clonotype: At one boundary the junction diverges from the germline segment, which might be a read error. The chain recombines TRBV12-3 or TRBV12-4 with TRBJ2-7; 9 bases are shared with TRBD1. The CDR3 is made up of 16 amino acids. The CDR3 coding sequence is TGTACCAGCAGCCCTACAGGGGGCATGCCACCCTACGAGCAGTACTTC. Protein: CTSSPTGGMPPYEQYF.

This clonotype has only a few counts. The chain links TRBV10-3 to TRBJ2-5; 10 nucleotides match TRBD1. The CDR3 covers 13 residues. CDR1 is ENHRY, CDR2 SYGVKD, per germline. Unmatched junction bases numbered 3, after V lost 6 bases and J lost 5 bases. The CDR3 DNA follows: TGTGCCATCAGGGGACAGGGGACGGAGACCCAGTACTTC. Protein sequence: CAIRGQGTETQYF.

Remarks on this clonotype: The conserved final phenylalanine or tryptophan is absent from the CDR3, which likely points to a read error. The J gene is TRBJ2-7, the V gene TRBV10-3, with 13 bases identical to TRBD2. The CDR3 runs 15 residues. Looked up from germline, CDR1 is ENHRY and CDR2 is SYGVKD. Trimming at V came to 5 bases and at J to 2 bases, leaving 3 bases not matched to a gene. The chain's CDR3 is CAISTGTSGTYEQYI. DNA of the CDR3: TGTGCCATCAGTACCGGGACTAGCGGGACCTACGAGCAGTACATC.

This clonotype has ten or more counts. The chain combines TRBV20-1 with TRBJ2-3; unclear D gene. This CDR3 is built from 13 residues. In germline, CDR1 is DFQATT, CDR2 SNEGSKA (reference sequence). Trimming removed 2 bases at V and 2 bases at J, with 8 bases between. CDR3 in DNA: TGCAGTGCTAGATACCAGCCCACAGATACGCAGTATTTT. It specifies CSARYQPTDTQYF.

The genes are TRBV20-1 and TRBJ2-3; tentative D call: TRBD2 (6 bases). The V gene's germline CDR1 is DFQATT and CDR2 SNEGSKA (reference sequence). Trimming removed 6 bases from V and 5 bases from J, with 18 bases in between. CDR3 length equals 14 residues. CDR3: CSAASRTKQDTQYF. In DNA, the CDR3 is TGCAGTGCGGCCTCCCGGACTAAGCAAGATACGCAGTATTTT.

This clonotype was counted only a few times. This chain links TRBV6-1 with TRBJ1-5, with TRBD1 matching over 10 bases. V gave up 3 bases and J gave up 1 base; unmatched junction bases: 12. Germline-derived CDR1 and CDR2 are MNHNS and SASEGT. The CDR3 runs 19 residues. The CDR3 DNA follows: TGTGCCAGCAGTGACCCTATTCCGGGACAGGGGAGAAGCAATCAGCCCCAGCATTTT. Protein product: CASSDPIPGQGRSNQPQHF.

This clonotype occurred many times. The chain links TRBV20-1 to TRBJ2-3; D call uncertain. Germline V lookup: CDR1 DFQATT, CDR2 SNEGSKA (reference sequence). With 0 bases removed from V and 4 bases from J, the gap between germline ends came to 5 bases. This CDR3 contains 12 residues. The CDR3 DNA reads TGCAGTGCTAGAGACGGGCCAGATACGCAGTATTTT. Translated, it gives CSARDGPDTQYF.